These 19 T cell receptor beta chains share one sample of origin, sequenced in a study of T cell repertoires in cytomegalovirus infection. In TCRdb, the reads were re-called with MiXCR into one record per CDR3 protein. Of 500,000 to 600,000 distinct CDR3 sequences in the sample, 16% were seen once. Sequenced: CD8+ T cells from PBMCs. These receptors were obtained from a human donor in good health (CMV status not recorded). Some clones in this sample may be carry-over from other donors' samples.

This clonotype was found many times. The chain is built from TRBV2 and TRBJ2-7; TRBD1 aligns across 8 bases. This CDR3 is built from 12 residues. V trimming: 10 bases; J trimming: 5 bases; junction bases outside the gene matches: 7. Germline V lookup: CDR1 SNHLY, CDR2 FYNNEI. CDR3: CAKDRAGHEQYF. The CDR3 DNA reads as TGTGCCAAGGACAGGGCTGGCCACGAGCAGTACTTC. The complete variable domain, with remaining parts taken from reference TRBV2 and TRBJ2-7, reads EPEVTQTPSHQVTQMGQEVILRCVPISNHLYFYWYRQILGQKVEFLVSFYNNEISEKSEIFDDQFSVERPDGSNFTLKIRSTKLEDSAMYFCAKDRAGHEQYFGPGTRLTVT.

The CDR3 spells CASSLLAGQVDTQYF. The CDR3 DNA is TGTGCCAGCAGTCTACTAGCGGGCCAGGTGGATACGCAGTATTTT. V is TRBV27 and J is TRBJ2-3; TRBD2 matches 9 bases. CDR1 and CDR2 (germline): MNHEY, SMNVEV (reference sequence). Unmatched junction bases numbered 9, after V lost 5 bases and J lost 6 bases. The CDR3 extends over 15 amino acids.

Worth noting for this clonotype: Sequence at one end of the junction differs from germline and may be a read error. This rearrangement joins TRBV20-1 to TRBJ2-1; TRBD2 might be the D (5 bases). Germline V CDR1 and CDR2: DFQATT, SNEGSKA (reference sequence). This CDR3 has 13 amino acids. The CDR3, as DNA: TGCAATGCTAGGCGTAGCGAATACAATGAGCAGTTCTTC. Protein sequence: CNARRSEYNEQFF.

The CDR3 DNA is TGCAGCGTTGACCGACAGGACGATAACTATGGCTACACCTTC. Residues: CSVDRQDDNYGYTF. V usage is TRBV29-1 and J usage is TRBJ1-2; tentatively, D is TRBD1 (6 bases). CDR3 length: 14 amino acids. V was shortened by 3 bases and J by 1 base, with 12 bases between the two germline ends. Germline CDR1 is SQVTM and CDR2 is ANQGSEA. Full variable domain (rest looked up from reference TRBV29-1 and TRBJ1-2): SAVISQKPSRDICQRGTSLTIQCQVDSQVTMMFWYRQQPGQSLTLIATANQGSEATYESGFVIDKFPISRPNLTFSTLTVSNMSPEDSSIYLCSVDRQDDNYGYTFGSGTRLTVV.

In this sample, this clonotype turned up a few times. The chain employs TRBV27 and TRBJ2-7; perhaps TRBD1 as D (6 bases). This CDR3 contains 13 residues. Trimming took off 5 bases at V and 9 bases at J, with 17 bases between the two ends. CDR1 and CDR2 from the germline V gene are MNHEY and SMNVEV (reference sequence). CDR3 nucleotide sequence: TGTGCCAGCAGTACCCACAGGGAAGGAGGGCAGTACTTC. It encodes CASSTHREGGQYF.

Remarks on this clonotype: This may arise from a read error, as a much more abundant clone is one base away. The conserved closing phenylalanine or tryptophan is absent in this CDR3, likely reflecting a read error. The V and J genes are TRBV7-9 and TRBJ2-7, with 12 bases aligning to TRBD1. Germline lookup yields CDR1 SEHNR and CDR2 FQNEAQ (reference sequence). Losses at the gene ends were 5 bases for V and 0 bases for J; bases not matched to a gene: 8. The CDR3 loop spans 17 amino acids. The CDR3 protein is CASSQGTGGFSSYEQYL. In DNA, the CDR3 is TGTGCCAGCAGCCAAGGGACAGGGGGCTTTAGCTCCTACGAGCAGTACTTA.

The rearrangement links TRBV9 to TRBJ1-2, with D tentatively TRBD1 (5 bases). The CDR3 totals 16 residues. The V gene lost 4 bases and the J gene lost 3 bases, with 19 bases spanning the gap. The germline V gene encodes CDR1 SGDLS and CDR2 YYNGEE. DNA of the CDR3: TGTGCCAGCAGCATTCAAGGGCAGGGACGCGACTATGGCTACACCTTC. Amino acids: CASSIQGQGRDYGYTF.

This clonotype was seen at least ten times. The chain combines TRBV29-1 with TRBJ1-1, with D hard to call. Germline CDR1 and CDR2: SQVTM and ANQGSEA. The CDR3 is made up of 14 amino acids. Between the trimmed V and J ends, which lost 5 bases and 1 base, there was a span of 14 bases. CDR3 DNA sequence: TGCAGCGTTTCGGCGTCCCTGGGGAACACTGAAGCTTTCTTT. As protein: CSVSASLGNTEAFF.

This clonotype was picked up a small number of times. The chain employs TRBV6-6 and TRBJ1-6; TRBD1 aligns across 10 bases. Germline V gives CDR1 MNHNY, CDR2 SVGAGI (reference sequence). This CDR3 region has 14 residues. V lost 8 bases and J lost 2; bases outside the gene matches: 0. CDR3 nucleotide sequence: TGTGCCAGCGACAGGGGGCCCTATAATTCACCCCTCCACTTT. It encodes CASDRGPYNSPLHF.

This clonotype was recorded at least ten times. The CDR3 is CASSLLRGNYEQYF. The CDR3 DNA reads as TGTGCCAGCAGTTTATTACGCGGGAACTACGAGCAGTACTTC. The chain combines TRBV28 with TRBJ2-7; possible D gene TRBD2, 6 bases. The CDR3 runs to 14 residues. V gave up 1 base and J gave up 3 bases, with 10 bases separating them. Looked up from germline, CDR1 is MDHEN and CDR2 is SYDVKM. Drawing the rest from reference TRBV28 and TRBJ2-7, the complete variable domain is DVKVTQSSRYLVKRTGEKVFLECVQDMDHENMFWYRQDPGLGLRLIYFSYDVKMKEKGDIPEGYSVSREKKERFSLILESASTNQTSMYLCASSLLRGNYEQYFGPGTRLTVT.

In its sample, this clonotype was seen many times. This chain connects TRBV4-1 to TRBJ2-3; 9 bases map to TRBD2. CDR1 MGHRA and CDR2 YSYEKL come from the germline V gene. CDR3 length: 17 residues. V shed 0 bases, J shed 7 bases, and the junction held 11 bases outside the gene matches. The CDR3 region is CASSQEVGLAGDYTQYF. In DNA form, the CDR3 reads TGCGCCAGCAGCCAAGAGGTGGGACTAGCAGGGGACTATACGCAGTATTTT.

At least ten counts were recorded for this clonotype. The chain couples TRBV11-2 to TRBJ1-1; no clear D. V lost 2 bases to trimming and J lost 2 bases, with 27 bases between them. CDR3 length: 20 amino acids. In germline, CDR1 is SGHAT, CDR2 FQNNGV. This chain's CDR3 is CASSLPLEPDAKGFNTEAFF. CDR3 bases: TGTGCCAGCAGCTTACCTCTGGAGCCCGATGCAAAGGGCTTTAACACTGAAGCTTTCTTT.

V and J are TRBV3-1 and TRBJ1-5; D is possibly TRBD1 (5 bases). Germline CDR1 and CDR2: LGHDT and YNNKEL (reference sequence). The CDR3 spans 15 residues. The V end lost 0 bases, the J end lost 2 bases, and 8 bases lay between the germline ends. CDR3 region: CASSQDETGNQPQHF. The CDR3 DNA is TGTGCCAGCAGCCAAGATGAGACAGGCAATCAGCCCCAGCATTTT.

The V and J genes are TRBV19 and TRBJ1-1; no clear D. V was pared by 0 bases and J by 11 bases, with 10 bases between. This CDR3 spans 12 amino acids. Germline CDR1 and CDR2: LNHDA and SQIVND (reference sequence). CDR3 region: CASSIEASGAFF. Written as DNA, the CDR3 is TGTGCCAGTAGTATAGAGGCATCGGGGGCTTTCTTT.

The V call is TRBV9, the J call TRBJ1-1; D gene ambiguous. This CDR3 comprises 13 residues. The germline V gene has CDR1 SGDLS and CDR2 YYNGEE. V was cut by 2 bases and J by 2 bases, with 7 bases left in between. The chain's CDR3 is CASSVSDNTEAFF. The CDR3 coding sequence is TGTGCCAGCAGCGTTTCAGATAACACTGAAGCTTTCTTT.

At least ten counts were recorded for this clonotype. Here the CDR3 DNA reads TGTGCCAGCTCGGGCAGGGCGCAGTTCAGGTCCCAGCATTTT. Protein product: CASSGRAQFRSQHF. The V call is TRBV12-3 or TRBV12-4, the J call TRBJ1-5, with TRBD1 as a possible D gene (5 bases). Trimming took off 8 bases at V and 11 bases at J, with 22 bases between the two ends. The CDR3 totals 14 residues.

Notes on this clonotype: At one end, the junction sequence differs from germline, possibly due to a read error. J is TRBJ1-2 and V is TRBV18; 9 bases align to TRBD1. The CDR3 sequence is 15 residues long. Germline loops: CDR1 KGHSH, CDR2 LQKENI. This CDR3 is CASSPPDRGNYGSTF. CDR3 sequence (DNA): TGTGCCAGCTCACCACCGGACAGGGGAAACTATGGCTCCACCTTC.

Details on this clonotype: Germline and junction disagree at one end, which may indicate a read error. The rearrangement joins TRBV7-4 to TRBJ1-2; D is undetermined. Germline V gene data show CDR1 as SGHVT and CDR2 as SQSDAQ. The CDR3 contains 13 residues. The CDR3 spells CASSLKSNYGYPF. CDR3 sequence (DNA): TGTGCCAGCAGCTTAAAGTCTAACTATGGCTACCCCTTC.

In its sample, this clonotype was seen a few times. The genes are TRBV29-1 and TRBJ1-2, with D unresolved. V was cut by 8 bases and J by 1 base, with 11 bases left in between. Germline loops: CDR1 SQVTM, CDR2 ANQGSEA. This CDR3 spans 12 amino acids. CDR3 sequence: CSSGRVNYGYTF. CDR3 coding DNA: TGCAGCTCAGGACGAGTTAACTATGGCTACACCTTC.